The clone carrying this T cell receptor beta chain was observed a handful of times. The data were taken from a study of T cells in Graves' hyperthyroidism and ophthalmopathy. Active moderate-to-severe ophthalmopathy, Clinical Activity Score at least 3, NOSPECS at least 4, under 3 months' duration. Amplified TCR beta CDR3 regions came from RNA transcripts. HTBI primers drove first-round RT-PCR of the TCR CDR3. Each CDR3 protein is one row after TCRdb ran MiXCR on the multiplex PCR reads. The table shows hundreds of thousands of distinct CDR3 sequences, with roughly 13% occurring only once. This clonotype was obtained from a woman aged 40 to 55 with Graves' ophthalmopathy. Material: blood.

In nucleotides, the CDR3 is TGTGCCACCAGTGGAACCTTATACAATGAGCAGTTCTTC. This gives the protein CATSGTLYNEQFF. This chain connects TRBV24-1 to TRBJ2-1; D uncertain. The CDR3 is made up of 13 amino acids. Germline CDR1 and CDR2: KGHDR and SFDVKD. The V and J ends lost 5 bases and 4 bases respectively, with 8 bases between them.